This T cell receptor (beta chain) was recovered during a study of blood T cell repertoires in COVID-19. The assay was immunoSEQ multiplex PCR, and TCRdb's table has in-frame clones only and misses some. This table holds around 400,000 clones, more than 70% found once. V trimming: 4 bases; J trimming: 5 bases; junction bases outside the gene matches: 11. The CDR3 totals 16 residues. The germline CDR1 and CDR2 sequences are SGHNT and YYREEE (reference sequence). The chain has TRBV5-4 and TRBJ2-1; TRBD2 agrees at 8 bases. Sample: peripheral blood. The TCR comes from a woman aged 25 to 39 with COVID-19, enrolled during active disease. The CDR3 DNA reads as TGTGCCAGCAGCCCCGCAGTAGCGGGGCGTCACAATGAGCAGTTCTTC. Translating gives CASSPAVAGRHNEQFF.